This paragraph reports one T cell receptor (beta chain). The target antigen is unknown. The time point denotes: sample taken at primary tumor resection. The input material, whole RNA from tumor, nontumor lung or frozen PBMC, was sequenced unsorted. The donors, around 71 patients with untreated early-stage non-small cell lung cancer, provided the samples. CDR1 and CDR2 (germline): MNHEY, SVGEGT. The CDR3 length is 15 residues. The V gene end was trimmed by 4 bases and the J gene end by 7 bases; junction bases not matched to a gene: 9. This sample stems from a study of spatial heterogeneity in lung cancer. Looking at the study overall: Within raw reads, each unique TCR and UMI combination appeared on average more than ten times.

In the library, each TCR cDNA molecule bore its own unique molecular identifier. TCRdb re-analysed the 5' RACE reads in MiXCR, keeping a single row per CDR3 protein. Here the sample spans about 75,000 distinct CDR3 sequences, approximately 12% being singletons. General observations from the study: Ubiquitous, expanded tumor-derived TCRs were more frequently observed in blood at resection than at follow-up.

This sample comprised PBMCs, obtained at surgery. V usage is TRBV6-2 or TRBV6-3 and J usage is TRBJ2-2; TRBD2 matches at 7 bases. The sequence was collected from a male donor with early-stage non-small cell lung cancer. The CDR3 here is CASSFQAGSIGELFF. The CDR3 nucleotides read TGTGCCAGCAGTTTCCAAGCGGGATCGATCGGGGAGCTGTTTTTT.